These 14 T cell receptor beta chains originate from one sample sequenced in a study of OX40 agonist ivuxolimab in advanced cancers. Here immunoSEQ multiplex PCR was the method, and the copy in TCRdb shows in-frame clones only, minus some. The sample holds about 96,000 clones, about 80% seen once. Sample: CD4+ or CD8+ T cells sorted from blood, taken in a trial of the OX40 agonist ivuxolimab. These receptors were obtained from an adult with an advanced solid tumor such as melanoma, head and neck, liver or kidney cancer.

The rearrangement links TRBV6-1 to TRBJ1-3; no firm D call. This CDR3 is 13 amino acids long. CDR1 MNHNS and CDR2 SASEGT come from the germline V gene. The V end was cut by 6 bases, the J end by 0 bases, with 6 bases between. Here the CDR3 DNA reads TGTGCCAGCAGAGGGATCTCTGGAAACACCATATATTTT. Its protein product is CASRGISGNTIYF.

In its sample, this clone was seen many times. This chain connects TRBV19 to TRBJ1-3; D gene uncertain. The germline V and J ends were trimmed by 7 bases and 0 bases, with 16 bases remaining between them. Germline CDR1 LNHDA, CDR2 SQIVND (reference sequence). CDR3 length: 16 residues. Written as DNA, the CDR3 is TGTGCCAGTACCCCGACAACTATTTTCTCTGGAAACACCATATATTTT. The encoded protein is CASTPTTIFSGNTIYF.

The chain carries TRBV5-8 and TRBJ2-7, with 8 nucleotides matching TRBD2. J gave up 2 bases and V 6 bases, and 7 bases lay outside the gene matches. CDR1 and CDR2 from the germline V gene are SGHTS and YDEGEE. The CDR3 is 14 amino acids. The CDR3 DNA sequence: TGTGCCAGCACCGGGACTAGGAGAACCTACGAGCAGTACTTC. It translates to CASTGTRRTYEQYF.

The rearrangement uses TRBV15 and TRBJ2-1; 11 nucleotides agree with TRBD1. CDR3 size: 16 residues. Germline V gene data show CDR1 as LNHNV and CDR2 as YYDKDF (reference sequence). The V and J ends lost 4 bases and 6 bases, in that order; junction bases with no gene match: 8. In DNA form, the CDR3 reads TGTGCCACCAGCACCCTGGCGGGGACAGGGGGCAATGAGCAGTTCTTC. Protein sequence: CATSTLAGTGGNEQFF. The variable domain in full, with the rest retrieved from reference TRBV15 and TRBJ2-1, is DAMVIQNPRYQVTQFGKPVTLSCSQTLNHNVMYWYQQKSSQAPKLLFHYYDKDFNNEADTPDNFQSRRPNTSFCFLDIRSPGLGDTAMYLCATSTLAGTGGNEQFFGPGTRLTVL.

Only one count was recorded for this clone. The V gene is TRBV5-1, the J gene TRBJ2-2; 7 bases are shared with TRBD1. CDR3 size: 13 residues. The germline CDR1 and CDR2 sequences are SGHRS and YFSETQ. J gave up 4 bases and V 8 bases, and 5 bases lay outside the gene matches. In DNA form, the CDR3 reads TGCGCCAGTGCAGGGACAGTCACCGGGGAGCTGTTTTTT. It specifies CASAGTVTGELFF.

The chain is built from TRBV18 and TRBJ2-1, with 7 bases fitting TRBD1. The CDR3 runs to 13 residues. V lost 4 bases and J lost 9; bases outside the gene matches: 6. Germline V CDR1 and CDR2: KGHSH, LQKENI. Here the CDR3 reads CASSLKGAVEQFF. CDR3 bases: TGTGCCAGCTCACTTAAGGGGGCTGTTGAGCAGTTCTTC.

This clone was observed once. This CDR3 reads CASSAGARNLDGYTF. CDR3 sequence (DNA): TGTGCCAGCAGCGCCGGGGCCCGGAACCTGGATGGCTACACCTTC. V is TRBV7-2 and J is TRBJ1-2; TRBD1 might be the D (5 bases). This CDR3 is built from 15 residues. V gave up 5 bases and J gave up 6 bases, with 19 bases separating them. Germline values: CDR1 SGHTA, CDR2 FQGNSA.

The gene calls are TRBV12-5 and TRBJ2-7; D unresolved. The germline V gene has CDR1 LGHNT and CDR2 FRNRAP. The CDR3 is 13 amino acids. V lost 4 bases, J lost 2 bases, and 9 bases lay in between. CDR3 nucleotide sequence: TGTGCTAGTGGTTCTCTGGAACCCTACGAGCAGTACTTC. Protein sequence: CASGSLEPYEQYF.

V gene TRBV9 combines with J gene TRBJ2-1, with D tentatively TRBD1 (7 bases). The CDR3 spans 16 residues. CDR1 is SGDLS and CDR2 is YYNGEE in the germline V gene. Trimming left V 5 bases short and J 2 bases short, with 17 bases between. CDR3 DNA: TGTGCCAGCAGTGATAGGGGGCTAGCGACCTACAATGAGCAGTTCTTC. Translating it yields CASSDRGLATYNEQFF.

The chain has TRBV6-4 and TRBJ2-3; tentatively, D is TRBD1 or TRBD2 (5 bases each). The CDR3 is 15 residues long. Trimming shortened V by 4 bases and J by 4 bases, and 15 bases separated the two germline ends. Per the germline V gene, CDR1 is MRHNA and CDR2 is SNTAGT. This chain's CDR3 is CASSVGDPNSDTQYF. CDR3 nucleotides: TGTGCCAGCAGTGTGGGGGACCCGAATTCAGATACGCAGTATTTT.

DNA of the CDR3: TGTGCCAGCAGCTTCCGAGGGAGGGCGGCCTACAATGAGCAGTTCTTC. It specifies CASSFRGRAAYNEQFF. The chain couples TRBV11-3 to TRBJ2-1, with 7 bases aligning to TRBD2. The CDR3 has 16 residues. V dropped 3 bases and J dropped 2; count of bases not matched to a gene: 7. CDR1 is SGHNT and CDR2 is YENEEA in the germline V gene.

V usage is TRBV6-1 and J usage is TRBJ1-2, with 12 nucleotides matching TRBD1. Losses at the gene ends were 4 bases for V and 8 bases for J; bases not matched to a gene: 11. The CDR3 totals 16 residues. The germline gives CDR1 MNHNS, CDR2 SASEGT. For the CDR3, the DNA is TGTGCCAGCAGTGCATCCGTCCGGGACAGGGGGCTCGGCTACACCTTC. Translation: CASSASVRDRGLGYTF.

The rearrangement uses TRBV19 and TRBJ1-5; 7 bases fit TRBD1. CDR3 length: 17 amino acids. Germline trimming cut 5 bases from V and 3 bases from J; bases unmatched to any gene: 13. CDR1 is LNHDA, CDR2 SQIVND, per germline (reference sequence). The chain's CDR3 is CASSRGQVKGYNQPQHF. CDR3 sequence (DNA): TGTGCCAGTAGTCGCGGACAGGTTAAGGGTTACAATCAGCCCCAGCATTTT.

CDR3 sequence: CASGLGQGSNQPQHF. The DNA for the CDR3 is TGTGCTAGTGGTTTGGGGCAGGGGAGCAATCAGCCCCAGCATTTT. J is TRBJ1-5 and V is TRBV12-5, with a possible D match to TRBD1 (6 bases). Per the germline V gene, CDR1 is LGHNT and CDR2 is FRNRAP. The CDR3 contains 15 residues. V was trimmed by 1 base and J by 1 base, leaving 8 bases between them.